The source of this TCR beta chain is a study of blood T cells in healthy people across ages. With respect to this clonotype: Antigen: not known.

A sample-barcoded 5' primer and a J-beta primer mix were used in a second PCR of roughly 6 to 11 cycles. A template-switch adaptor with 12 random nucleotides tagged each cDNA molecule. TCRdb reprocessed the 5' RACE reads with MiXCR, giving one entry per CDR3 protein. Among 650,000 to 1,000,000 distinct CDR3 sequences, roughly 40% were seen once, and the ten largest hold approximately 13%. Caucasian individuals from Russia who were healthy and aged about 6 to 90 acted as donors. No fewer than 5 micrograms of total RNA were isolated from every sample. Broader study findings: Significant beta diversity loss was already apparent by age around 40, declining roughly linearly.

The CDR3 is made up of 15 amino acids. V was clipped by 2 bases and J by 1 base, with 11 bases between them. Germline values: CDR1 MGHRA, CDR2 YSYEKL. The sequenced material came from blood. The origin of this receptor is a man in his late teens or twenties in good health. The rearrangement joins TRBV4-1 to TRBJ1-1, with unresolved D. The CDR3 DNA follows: TGCGCCAGCAGCCAAAACTCCAAGGGGAACACTGAAGCTTTCTTT. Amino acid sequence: CASSQNSKGNTEAFF.